Shown below are 22 T cell receptor beta chains from a single sample sequenced in a study of cytomegalovirus exposure and HLA in healthy donors. A multiplex PCR was run with 60 Vbeta primers and 13 Jbeta primers. Profiled with immunoSEQ multiplex PCR; TCRdb holds only in-frame clones, not every one. In the table there are 180,000 or so clones, around 80% of which are singletons. Sequenced material: PBMCs. These receptors all stem from a man between 18 and 29 years old in good health and CMV-seronegative.

This sequence joins TRBV21-1 and TRBJ2-5; the D call TRBD1 from the table was never checked on the DNA. TRBV21-1 is termed a pseudogene. The CDR3 is 15 residues long. The CDR3 DNA sequence: TGTGCCAGCAGCAAAGAACAGGGGGGTCAAGAGACCCAGTACTTC. Protein sequence: CASSKEQGGQETQYF.

The DNA for the CDR3 is TGTGCCAGCAAAGCGGCGCTCTATGGCTACACCTTC. Its translation: CASKAALYGYTF. This chain joins TRBV28 and TRBJ1-2, with no clear D. In germline, CDR1 is MDHEN, CDR2 SYDVKM. The CDR3 loop spans 12 amino acids. Trimming shortened V by 7 bases and J by 4 bases, and 10 bases separated the two germline ends.

This clone was seen a handful of times. This chain joins TRBV19 and TRBJ2-1; TRBD2 matches at 12 bases. The CDR3 loop spans 13 amino acids. Germline CDR1 reads LNHDA; CDR2 reads SQIVND (reference sequence). Germline trimming cut 3 bases from V and 10 bases from J; bases unmatched to any gene: 1. The CDR3 is CASSIGTSGEQFF. DNA of the CDR3: TGTGCCAGTAGTATCGGGACTAGCGGGGAGCAGTTCTTC.

This clone was seen more than once but under ten times. The chain carries TRBV7-2 and TRBJ2-7; 8 nucleotides agree with TRBD1. The ends lost 4 bases at V and 4 bases at J; junction bases unmatched: 6. This CDR3 has 14 amino acids. CDR1 is SGHTA and CDR2 is FQGNSA in the germline V gene. CDR3 region: CASSSRTGRYEQYF. As DNA, the CDR3 is TGTGCCAGCAGCTCCAGGACAGGGAGATACGAGCAGTACTTC.

The chain links TRBV7-9 to TRBJ2-3; TRBD2 matches 12 bases. Germline V lookup: CDR1 SEHNR, CDR2 FQNEAQ (reference sequence). V was clipped by 4 bases and J by 4 bases; unmatched bases: 6. The CDR3 runs 16 residues. CDR3 coding DNA: TGTGCCAGCAGCTCTAGCGGGAGGGCCAACCCAGATACGCAGTATTTT. Amino acids: CASSSSGRANPDTQYF.

J is TRBJ1-1 and V is TRBV7-3; 11 bases align to TRBD1. V lost 6 bases and J lost 7; bases outside the gene matches: 13. This CDR3 spans 16 amino acids. Germline CDR1 reads SGHTA; CDR2 reads FQGTGA. The CDR3 DNA reads as TGTGCCAGCAGTCTATGGGGGACAGGGGGAGAGGTTGAAGCTTTCTTT. Its protein product is CASSLWGTGGEVEAFF.

This chain joins TRBV6-1 and TRBJ2-7, with TRBD1 as a possible D gene (5 bases). V was cut by 3 bases and J by 1 base, with 19 bases left in between. Germline V gene data show CDR1 as MNHNS and CDR2 as SASEGT. The CDR3 consists of 17 residues. The CDR3 sequence: CASSDQISGPLSYEQYF. The CDR3 DNA reads TGTGCCAGCAGTGACCAAATATCAGGGCCCCTATCCTACGAGCAGTACTTC.

This clone occurred a few times. The chain employs TRBV2 and TRBJ2-7; 9 nucleotides align to TRBD1. This CDR3 has 13 amino acids. Germline V gene data show CDR1 as SNHLY and CDR2 as FYNNEI. J gave up 4 bases and V 7 bases, and 5 bases lay outside the gene matches. CDR3 coding DNA: TGTGCCAGCACCCGGGACAGGGCTTACGAGCAGTACTTC. It codes for CASTRDRAYEQYF. The whole variable domain, filled in from reference TRBV2 and TRBJ2-7, reads EPEVTQTPSHQVTQMGQEVILRCVPISNHLYFYWYRQILGQKVEFLVSFYNNEISEKSEIFDDQFSVERPDGSNFTLKIRSTKLEDSAMYFCASTRDRAYEQYFGPGTRLTVT.

The chain is built from TRBV30 and TRBJ1-6; no definite D call. The CDR3 consists of 9 residues. CDR1 and CDR2 from the germline V gene are GTSNPN and SVGIG (reference sequence). The V end was cut by 8 bases, the J end by 11 bases, with 7 bases between. The DNA for the CDR3 is TGTGCCGAGGGCCCACCCCTCCACTTT. Protein sequence: CAEGPPLHF.

The rearrangement joins TRBV11-2 to TRBJ1-2; 10 bases line up with TRBD1. The trim removed 5 bases at V and 2 bases at J, leaving 8 bases unmatched. Germline V gene sequence: CDR1 SGHAT, CDR2 FQNNGV. This CDR3 has 16 residues. The CDR3 spells CASSGRRDRGNYGYTF. In DNA, the CDR3 is TGTGCCAGCAGCGGACGTCGGGACAGGGGAAACTATGGCTACACCTTC.

The rearrangement uses TRBV5-8 and TRBJ2-5; TRBD2 matches 11 bases. The CDR3 spans 16 residues. Germline V gene sequence: CDR1 SGHTS, CDR2 YDEGEE. J was trimmed by 4 bases and V by 3 bases; bases with no gene match: 8. CDR3 sequence reads: CASSSGRLAGGETQYF. In DNA form, the CDR3 reads TGTGCCAGCAGCTCCGGTCGCCTAGCGGGAGGAGAGACCCAGTACTTC.

In its sample, this clone was seen a few times. V and J are TRBV19 and TRBJ1-5; possible D gene TRBD1, 5 bases. Germline CDR1 and CDR2: LNHDA and SQIVND (reference sequence). The CDR3 is 14 amino acids. Trimming stripped 3 bases from V and 6 bases from J, with 12 bases between. For the CDR3, the DNA is TGTGCCAGTAGTATTTGGGCGCAGGGTCAGCCCCAGCATTTT. Translated: CASSIWAQGQPQHF. The full variable domain, in which reference TRBV19 and TRBJ1-5 provide the parts outside the CDR3, is DGGITQSPKYLFRKEGQNVTLSCEQNLNHDAMYWYRQDPGQGLRLIYYSQIVNDFQKGDIAEGYSVSREKKESFPLTVTSAQKNPTAFYLCASSIWAQGQPQHFGDGTRLSIL.

V is TRBV5-4 and J is TRBJ2-7; D gene ambiguous. Trimming took 0 bases from V and 2 from J, leaving 9 bases between them. The V gene's germline CDR1 is SGHNT and CDR2 YYREEE (reference sequence). This CDR3 is built from 14 residues. The CDR3 sequence: CASSLAGRAYEQYF. CDR3 sequence (DNA): TGTGCCAGCAGCTTGGCAGGCAGAGCCTACGAGCAGTACTTC.

This clone has only one observation. The genes are TRBV10-3 and TRBJ2-1, with D perhaps matching TRBD2 (5 bases). V lost 5 bases and J lost 7, with 9 bases in between. The CDR3 covers 12 residues. The germline V gene has CDR1 ENHRY and CDR2 SYGVKD. DNA of the CDR3: TGTGCCATCAGTTCGACTATGAATGAGCAGTTCTTC. This gives the protein CAISSTMNEQFF.

In this sample, this clone turned up once. The CDR3 loop reads CASSNWDTTYNEQFF. In DNA form, the CDR3 reads TGTGCCAGTAGTAATTGGGACACCACCTACAATGAGCAGTTCTTC. V usage is TRBV19 and J usage is TRBJ2-1; a weak D match, TRBD1 (6 bases). Germline loops: CDR1 LNHDA, CDR2 SQIVND (reference sequence). V lost 4 bases and J lost 2, with 12 bases in between. The CDR3 is 15 amino acids.

This clone occurred a few times. V gene TRBV27 combines with J gene TRBJ2-5; tentatively, D is TRBD1 (5 bases). The J call may be incorrect, as the DNA end agrees better with TRBJ2-7. The germline V gene has CDR1 MNHEY and CDR2 SMNVEV (reference sequence). CDR3 length equals 13 residues. CDR3 loop: CASSLSGPYEQYF. In DNA, the CDR3 is TGTGCCAGCAGTTTATCGGGGCCCTACGAGCAGTACTTC.

The chain employs TRBV11-2 and TRBJ1-3; the D is unclear. The CDR3 has 15 residues. Germline CDR1 and CDR2: SGHAT and FQNNGV. Trimming cost V 1 base and J 8 bases, with 15 bases left between them. The CDR3 reads CASSLAPGRLDTIYF. Here the CDR3 DNA reads TGTGCCAGCAGCTTAGCTCCGGGGAGATTGGACACCATATATTTT.

Written as DNA, the CDR3 is TGTGCCAGCAGCTTAGTCGTGGGCCAAAACATTCAGTACTTC. This sequence encodes CASSLVVGQNIQYF. This chain uses TRBV7-2 with TRBJ2-4; D is unclear. This CDR3 has 14 amino acids. Trimming cost V 1 base and J 5 bases, with 9 bases left between them. Germline assignment: CDR1 SGHTA and CDR2 FQGNSA.

This clone occurred once. This chain uses TRBV7-3 with TRBJ2-7; 8 bases line up with TRBD1. This CDR3 region has 14 residues. Trimming took 5 bases from V and 0 from J; bases not matched to a gene: 3. Germline V gene lookup returns CDR1 SGHTA and CDR2 FQGTGA. As DNA, the CDR3 is TGTGCCAGCAGCGTGACAGGGGCCTCCTACGAGCAGTACTTC. As protein: CASSVTGASYEQYF. Using reference TRBV7-3 and TRBJ2-7 for the parts outside the CDR3, the full variable domain is GAGVSQTPSNKVTEKGKYVELRCDPISGHTALYWYRQSLGQGPEFLIYFQGTGAADDSGLPNDRFFAVRPEGSVSTLKIQRTERGDSAVYLCASSVTGASYEQYFGPGTRLTVT.

The V call is TRBV28, the J call TRBJ1-6; D perhaps matches TRBD1 (6 bases). This CDR3 has 14 residues. V lost 3 bases, J lost 6 bases, and 9 bases lay in between. Germline CDR1 is MDHEN and CDR2 is SYDVKM. CDR3 DNA: TGTGCCAGCAGTTTGGGGGCGCCTAATTCACCCCTCCACTTT. Encoded protein: CASSLGAPNSPLHF.

The gene calls are TRBV2 and TRBJ2-1; maybe TRBD2 (5 bases). Germline CDR1 SNHLY, CDR2 FYNNEI. Trimming removed 4 bases at V and 5 bases at J, with 12 bases between. This CDR3 is 14 amino acids long. CDR3: CASSGPAAHNEQFF. The CDR3 DNA reads TGTGCCAGCAGTGGCCCAGCGGCCCACAATGAGCAGTTCTTC. The full variable domain, rest sourced from reference TRBV2 and TRBJ2-1, is EPEVTQTPSHQVTQMGQEVILRCVPISNHLYFYWYRQILGQKVEFLVSFYNNEISEKSEIFDDQFSVERPDGSNFTLKIRSTKLEDSAMYFCASSGPAAHNEQFFGPGTRLTVL.

The chain employs TRBV5-1 and TRBJ1-1; TRBD1 agrees at 7 bases. The V gene end was trimmed by 3 bases and the J gene end by 1 base; junction bases not matched to a gene: 9. There are 16 residues in the CDR3. CDR1 is SGHRS and CDR2 is YFSETQ in the germline V gene. CDR3 residues: CASSYSPGGGNTEAFF. Here the CDR3 DNA reads TGCGCCAGCAGCTATTCTCCAGGGGGTGGGAACACTGAAGCTTTCTTT.